These 8 T cell receptor beta chains were sequenced from one sample in a study of shared clonotypes between healthy human individuals. Produced via immunoSEQ multiplex PCR; TCRdb's table is partial and in-frame only. Altogether 650,000 to 700,000 clones are present, about 90% being singletons, with the ten largest covering less than 40%. Material for sequencing was memory CD8+ T cells from PBMCs. Subset meaning: CD45RO+ cells pooled with CCR7-negative TemRA cells. The source of these receptors is a man between 18 and 35 years old in good health. Some clones in this sample may be carry-over from other donors' samples.

The gene calls are TRBV27 and TRBJ2-1; TRBD2 matches at 11 bases. The germline V gene has CDR1 MNHEY and CDR2 SMNVEV (reference sequence). This CDR3 contains 16 residues. J was trimmed by 9 bases and V by 6 bases; bases with no gene match: 13. The CDR3 loop reads CASRPRSGLAGGEQFF. CDR3 DNA sequence: TGTGCCAGCAGACCCCGGTCCGGACTAGCGGGCGGTGAGCAGTTCTTC.

In its sample, this clone was seen once. The gene calls are TRBV30 and TRBJ2-5, with 9 bases identical to TRBD2. Gene TRBJ2-7 matches the end of the DNA better, so the J call may be wrong. This CDR3 has 14 amino acids. Germline CDR1 GTSNPN, CDR2 SVGIG (reference sequence). CDR3: CARNWTSDSYEQYF. CDR3 bases: TGTGCCCGTAACTGGACTAGCGACTCCTACGAGCAGTACTTC.

The V and J genes are TRBV18 and TRBJ1-1, with D possibly being TRBD1 (5 bases). CDR3 length equals 16 residues. Germline CDR1 reads KGHSH; CDR2 reads LQKENI. Trimming took off 2 bases at V and 2 bases at J, with 15 bases between the two ends. The CDR3 spells CASSPRSNRINTEAFF. The DNA of the CDR3 is TGTGCCAGCTCACCAAGGAGTAACAGGATTAACACTGAAGCTTTCTTT.

Regarding this clone: The same CDR3 also results from other DNA sequences found in this sample. The chain couples TRBV9 to TRBJ2-1; weak D call: TRBD1 (5 bases). The ends were cut back, 0 bases at V and 0 bases at J, with 7 bases in the middle. The germline V gene encodes CDR1 SGDLS and CDR2 YYNGEE. This CDR3 contains 15 residues. In DNA form, the CDR3 reads TGTGCCAGCAGCGTAGGACAGAGCTCCTACAATGAGCAGTTCTTC. Encoded protein: CASSVGQSSYNEQFF. Complete variable domain (other parts from reference TRBV9 and TRBJ2-1): DSGVTQTPKHLITATGQRVTLRCSPRSGDLSVYWYQQSLDQGLQFLIQYYNGEERAKGNILERFSAQQFPDLHSELNLSSLELGDSALYFCASSVGQSSYNEQFFGPGTRLTVL.

The CDR3 bases are TGTGCCAGCAGCTTGGCAGGGGCCGGGGAGACCCAGTACTTC. Translation gives CASSLAGAGETQYF. The V call is TRBV5-6, the J call TRBJ2-5; a weak D match, TRBD1 (6 bases). V was cut by 0 bases and J by 5 bases, with 11 bases left in between. Germline CDR1 and CDR2: SGHDT and YYEEEE. The CDR3 extends over 14 amino acids.

This chain links TRBV27 with TRBJ2-1; 11 positions agree with TRBD2. V shed 3 bases and J 10 bases; nucleotides not matched to a gene: 8. CDR3 length: 15 amino acids. The V gene's germline CDR1 is MNHEY and CDR2 SMNVEV (reference sequence). CDR3 residues: CASSFQLAGVREQFF. The CDR3 DNA sequence: TGTGCCAGCAGTTTCCAACTAGCGGGAGTCCGCGAGCAGTTCTTC.

The chain links TRBV4-1 to TRBJ1-1; D is undetermined. This CDR3 comprises 15 residues. The germline gives CDR1 MGHRA, CDR2 YSYEKL. V was pared by 3 bases and J by 5 bases, with 16 bases between. The CDR3, as DNA: TGCGCCAGCAGCCAGGAACCGGGCGCTAGAACTGAAGCTTTCTTT. Amino acid sequence: CASSQEPGARTEAFF.

This clone was picked up one time. The rearrangement uses TRBV27 and TRBJ1-1; D might be TRBD1 (6 bases). Germline loops: CDR1 MNHEY, CDR2 SMNVEV (reference sequence). CDR3 length: 14 amino acids. The V and J ends lost 6 bases and 4 bases respectively, with 15 bases between them. Here the CDR3 reads CASSYLGASTEAFF. In nucleotides, the CDR3 is TGTGCCAGCAGCTACCTGGGGGCCAGCACTGAAGCTTTCTTT.